This T cell receptor (beta chain) was found in a study of Graves' ophthalmopathy and Graves' hyperthyroidism. Enrollment excluded any patients with other autoimmune diseases, uncontrolled infections, pregnancy or lactation. PBMCs came from approximately 10 ml of fresh peripheral blood. RNA transcripts served as template for amplifying TCR beta CDR3 sequences. Second-round multiplex PCR followed a first-round RT-PCR using HTBI primers. MiXCR, run by TCRdb on the multiplex PCR reads, gives a single entry per CDR3 protein. The table includes about 640,000 distinct CDR3 sequences, roughly 39% detected once. This CDR3 is built from 21 residues. Germline assignment: CDR1 SGHVS and CDR2 FQNEAQ. Trimming removed 5 bases from V and 3 bases from J; junction bases left unmatched: 21. Findings and caveats of the study: Blood also held most thyroid clonotypes expanded above 0.001 frequency. Ophthalmopathy progression cases were predicted by the model with roughly 64% sensitivity and 72.22% specificity.

With regard to this clonotype: Its antigen is undetermined.

The chain is built from TRBV7-8 and TRBJ1-5; 11 nucleotides align to TRBD1. Source material: peripheral blood. The sequence came from an adult man with Graves' ophthalmopathy. This chain's CDR3 is CASSPLLLRDRGTKPNQPQHF. CDR3 nucleotide sequence: TGTGCCAGCAGCCCACTCCTCCTCCGGGACAGGGGGACCAAGCCCAATCAGCCCCAGCATTTT. Together with reference TRBV7-8 and TRBJ1-5, the CDR3 gives the full variable domain: GAGVSQSPRYKVAKRGQDVALRCDPISGHVSLFWYQQALGQGPEFLTYFQNEAQLDKSGLPSDRFFAERPEGSVSTLKIQRTQQEDSAVYLCASSPLLLRDRGTKPNQPQHFGDGTRLSIL.